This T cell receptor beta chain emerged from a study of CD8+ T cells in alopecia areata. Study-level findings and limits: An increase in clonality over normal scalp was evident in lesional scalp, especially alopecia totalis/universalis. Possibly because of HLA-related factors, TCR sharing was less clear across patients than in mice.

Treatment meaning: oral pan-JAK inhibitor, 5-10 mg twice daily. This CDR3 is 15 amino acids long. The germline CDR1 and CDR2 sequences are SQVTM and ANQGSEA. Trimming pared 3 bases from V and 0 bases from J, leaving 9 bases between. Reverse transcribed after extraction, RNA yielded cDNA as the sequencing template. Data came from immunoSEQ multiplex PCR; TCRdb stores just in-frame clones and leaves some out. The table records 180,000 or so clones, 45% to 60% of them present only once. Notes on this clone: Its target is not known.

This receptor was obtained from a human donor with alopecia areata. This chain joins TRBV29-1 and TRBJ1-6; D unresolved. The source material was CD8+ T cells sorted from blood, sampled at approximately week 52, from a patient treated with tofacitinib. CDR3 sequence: CSVDYVSSYNSPLHF. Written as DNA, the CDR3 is TGCAGCGTTGATTACGTGAGCTCCTATAATTCACCCCTCCACTTT.